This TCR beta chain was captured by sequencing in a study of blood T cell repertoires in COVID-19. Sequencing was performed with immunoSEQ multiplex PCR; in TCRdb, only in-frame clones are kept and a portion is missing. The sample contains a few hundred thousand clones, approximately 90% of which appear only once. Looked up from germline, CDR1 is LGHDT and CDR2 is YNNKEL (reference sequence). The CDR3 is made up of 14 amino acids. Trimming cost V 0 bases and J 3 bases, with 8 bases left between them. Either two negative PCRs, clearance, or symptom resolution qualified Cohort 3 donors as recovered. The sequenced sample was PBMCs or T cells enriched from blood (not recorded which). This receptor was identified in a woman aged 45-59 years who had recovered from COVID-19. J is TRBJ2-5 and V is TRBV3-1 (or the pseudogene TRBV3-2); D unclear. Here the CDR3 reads CASSQEVRKETQYF. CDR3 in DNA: TGTGCCAGCAGCCAAGAGGTCAGAAAAGAGACCCAGTACTTC.